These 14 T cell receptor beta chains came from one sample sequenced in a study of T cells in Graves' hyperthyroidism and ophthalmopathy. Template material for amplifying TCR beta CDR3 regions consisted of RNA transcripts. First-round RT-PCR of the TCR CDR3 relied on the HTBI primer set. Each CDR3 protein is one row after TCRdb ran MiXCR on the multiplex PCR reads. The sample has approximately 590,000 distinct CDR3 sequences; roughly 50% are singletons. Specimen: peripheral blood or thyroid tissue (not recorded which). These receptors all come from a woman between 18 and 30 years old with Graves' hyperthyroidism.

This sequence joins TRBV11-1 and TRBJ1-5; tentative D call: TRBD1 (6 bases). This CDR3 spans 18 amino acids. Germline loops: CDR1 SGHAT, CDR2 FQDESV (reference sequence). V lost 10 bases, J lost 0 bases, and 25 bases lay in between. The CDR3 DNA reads TGTGCCACCAGAAGAGCCGTGGGACACCCTCATAGCAATCAGCCCCAGCATTTT. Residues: CATRRAVGHPHSNQPQHF.

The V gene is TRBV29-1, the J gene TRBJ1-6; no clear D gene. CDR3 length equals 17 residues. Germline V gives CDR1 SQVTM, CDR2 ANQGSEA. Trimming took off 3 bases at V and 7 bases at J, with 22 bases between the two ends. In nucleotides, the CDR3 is TGCAGCGTTGATACGGGGTCGGTGGTTGATATCAATTCACCCCTCCACTTT. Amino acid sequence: CSVDTGSVVDINSPLHF.

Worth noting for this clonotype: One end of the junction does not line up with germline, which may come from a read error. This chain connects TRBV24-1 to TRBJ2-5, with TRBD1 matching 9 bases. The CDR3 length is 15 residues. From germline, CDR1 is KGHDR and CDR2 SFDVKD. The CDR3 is CASSNARDRAETQYF. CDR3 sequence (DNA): TGTGCCAGCAGTAACGCCCGGGACAGGGCAGAGACCCAGTACTTC.

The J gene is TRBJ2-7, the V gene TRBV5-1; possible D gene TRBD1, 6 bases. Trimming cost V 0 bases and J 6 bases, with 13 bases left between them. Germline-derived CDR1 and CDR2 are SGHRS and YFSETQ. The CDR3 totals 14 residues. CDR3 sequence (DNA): TGCGCCAGCAGCTTGGTTCTGGTAGGGGGCGAGCAGTACTTC. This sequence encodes CASSLVLVGGEQYF.

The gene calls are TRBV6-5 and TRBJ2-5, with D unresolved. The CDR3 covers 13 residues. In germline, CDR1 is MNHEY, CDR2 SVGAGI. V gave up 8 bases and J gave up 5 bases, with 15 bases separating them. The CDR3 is CASCEDATETQYF. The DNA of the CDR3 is TGTGCCAGCTGTGAGGACGCTACGGAGACCCAGTACTTC.

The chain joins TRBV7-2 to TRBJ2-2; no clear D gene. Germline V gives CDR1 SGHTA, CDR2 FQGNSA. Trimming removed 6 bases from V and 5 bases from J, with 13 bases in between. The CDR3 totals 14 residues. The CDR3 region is CASRQSAVTGELFF. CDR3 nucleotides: TGTGCCAGCAGACAATCTGCCGTTACCGGGGAGCTGTTTTTT.

The CDR3 DNA sequence: TGTGCCAGCAGCTCGGGACTAGCGCATGAGCAGTTCTTC. Its translation is CASSSGLAHEQFF. J is TRBJ2-7 and V is TRBV7-6; 10 positions match TRBD2. The J call may be faulty, since TRBJ2-1 better matches the DNA end. CDR3 length: 13 amino acids. Germline CDR1 is SGHVS and CDR2 is FNYEAQ.

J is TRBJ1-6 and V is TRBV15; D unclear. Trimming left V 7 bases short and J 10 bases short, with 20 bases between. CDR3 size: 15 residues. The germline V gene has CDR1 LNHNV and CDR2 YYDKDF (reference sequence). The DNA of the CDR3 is TGTGCCACCAAGTTCGGTGGGAGGGCGGGGTCACCCCTCCACTTT. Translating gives CATKFGGRAGSPLHF.

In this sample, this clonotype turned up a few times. CDR3 bases: TGTGCCAGCAGGCTCAGGGGGTCCTACGAGCAGTACTTC. Translation: CASRLRGSYEQYF. V usage is TRBV7-2 and J usage is TRBJ2-7; the match to TRBD1 covers 7 bases. This CDR3 spans 13 amino acids. The junction had 3 bases not matched to a gene; V was cut back by 6 bases and J by 1 base. Per the germline V gene, CDR1 is SGHTA and CDR2 is FQGNSA.

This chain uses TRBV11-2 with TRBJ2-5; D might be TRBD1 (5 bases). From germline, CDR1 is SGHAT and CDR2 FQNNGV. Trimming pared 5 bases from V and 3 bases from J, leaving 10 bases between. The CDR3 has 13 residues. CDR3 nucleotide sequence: TGTGCCAGCAGCGTTGTACAGGAAGAGACCCAGTACTTC. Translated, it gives CASSVVQEETQYF.

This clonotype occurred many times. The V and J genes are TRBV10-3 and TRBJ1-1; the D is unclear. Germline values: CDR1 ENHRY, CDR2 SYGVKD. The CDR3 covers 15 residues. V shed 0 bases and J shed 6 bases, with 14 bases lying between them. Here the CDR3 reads CAISESMVSKPEAFF. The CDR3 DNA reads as TGTGCCATCAGTGAGTCGATGGTTTCCAAACCTGAAGCTTTCTTT.

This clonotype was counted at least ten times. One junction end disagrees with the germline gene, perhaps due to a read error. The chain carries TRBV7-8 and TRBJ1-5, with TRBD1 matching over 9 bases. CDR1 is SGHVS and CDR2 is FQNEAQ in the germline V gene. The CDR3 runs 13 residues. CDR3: CASSLGQGQPQHF. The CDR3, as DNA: TGTGCTAGCAGCTTAGGACAGGGGCAGCCCCAGCATTTT. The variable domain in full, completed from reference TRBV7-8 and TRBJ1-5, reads GAGVSQSPRYKVAKRGQDVALRCDPISGHVSLFWYQQALGQGPEFLTYFQNEAQLDKSGLPSDRFFAERPEGSVSTLKIQRTQQEDSAVYLCASSLGQGQPQHFGDGTRLSIL.

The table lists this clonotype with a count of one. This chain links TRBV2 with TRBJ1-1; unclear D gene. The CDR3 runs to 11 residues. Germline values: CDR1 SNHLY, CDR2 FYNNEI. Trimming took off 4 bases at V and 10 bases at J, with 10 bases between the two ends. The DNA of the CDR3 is TGTGCCAGCAGTGTTACATGGGCAGCTTTCTTT. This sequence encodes CASSVTWAAFF.

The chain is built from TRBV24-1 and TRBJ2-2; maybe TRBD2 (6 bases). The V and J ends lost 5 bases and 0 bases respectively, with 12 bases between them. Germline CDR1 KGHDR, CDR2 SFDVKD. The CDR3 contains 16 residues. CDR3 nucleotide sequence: TGTGCCACCAGTGTTACCGGGACTTCGAACACCGGGGAGCTGTTTTTT. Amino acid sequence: CATSVTGTSNTGELFF.